These 3 T cell receptor beta chains were sequenced from one sample in a study. TCRdb used MiXCR to reprocess the 5' RACE reads, holding one entry per CDR3 protein. The table has approximately 44,000 distinct CDR3 sequences, just under 30% seen once. Specimen: memory CD4+ T cells sorted from a lymph node. As to subset: memory CD4+ T cells, CD4+CD45RO+CD25-. The origin of the receptors is a female donor with breast cancer.

This clonotype appeared a few times. CDR3 loop: CSARPQGDTGELFF. Written as DNA, the CDR3 is TGCAGTGCTCGACCACAGGGGGACACCGGGGAGCTGTTTTTT. The chain has TRBV20-1 and TRBJ2-2; 8 bases match TRBD1. CDR3 length: 14 amino acids. The ends lost 5 bases at V and 3 bases at J; junction bases unmatched: 5. Germline V gives CDR1 DFQATT, CDR2 SNEGSKA (reference sequence).

This chain connects TRBV6-1 to TRBJ1-2; no definite D call. Trimming stripped 4 bases from V and 4 bases from J, with 19 bases between. This CDR3 spans 16 amino acids. The V gene's germline CDR1 is MNHNS and CDR2 SASEGT. This chain's CDR3 is CASSGPTRTLPYGYTF. CDR3 sequence (DNA): TGTGCCAGCAGTGGACCGACAAGGACTCTTCCCTATGGCTACACCTTC.

This clonotype appeared many times. The gene calls are TRBV20-1 and TRBJ2-3; D may correspond to TRBD1 or TRBD2 (6 bases each). The CDR3 has 15 residues. Trimming shortened V by 6 bases and J by 0 bases, and 16 bases separated the two germline ends. Germline V CDR1 and CDR2: DFQATT, SNEGSKA (reference sequence). The CDR3 sequence: CSAGPGGSSTDTQYF. The CDR3 bases are TGCAGTGCAGGCCCCGGGGGCTCTAGCACAGATACGCAGTATTTT.